This TCR beta chain was identified in a study of T cell responses to AZD1222 COVID-19 vaccine. Across the study: Second-dose intervals of approximately 4 or approximately 12 weeks were pooled. Overall study findings and caveats: Most donors were white British and more were female, and clonal diversity was possibly underestimated.

The V gene lost 4 bases and the J gene lost 4 bases, with 16 bases spanning the gap. The CDR3 contains 15 residues. Germline CDR1 LGHDT, CDR2 YNNKEL (reference sequence). Repertoires were generated with immunoSEQ multiplex PCR, while TCRdb's copy carries only in-frame clones and drops some. The table records some 130,000 clones, about 93% of them present only once. To note about this clone: Its specificity is not known.

This TCR came from an adult in good health. V is TRBV3-1 (or the pseudogene TRBV3-2) and J is TRBJ1-1, with a weak D call TRBD1 (5 bases). The sequenced sample was peripheral blood, obtained on day 0 of AZD1222 vaccination. CDR3 DNA sequence: TGTGCCAGCAGCCCCCGATTGATGGGGACCACTGAAGCTTTCTTT. This sequence encodes CASSPRLMGTTEAFF.